The clone carrying this T cell receptor (beta chain) was detected ten times or more. Its antigen is unknown. This entry belongs to a study of neurological immune-mediated disorders. Study-wide results and limits: The absence of shared CDR3 amino acid sequences among expanded clones across subjects suggests private repertoires in all groups.

V dropped 3 bases and J dropped 4 bases, with 9 bases sitting between them. Germline lookup yields CDR1 DFQATT and CDR2 SNEGSKA (reference sequence). The CDR3 spans 12 residues. TCRdb reanalysed the 5' RACE reads using MiXCR and keeps one entry per CDR3 protein. The sample includes about 55,000 distinct CDR3 sequences, 24% of them seen just once. Time point indicated: technical triplicate 2. This clonotype was sampled from a man aged 60 to 75 with HTLV-1-associated myelopathy (HAM/TSP). Sample: PBMCs. This chain connects TRBV20-1 to TRBJ1-1, with D perhaps matching TRBD1 (5 bases). The CDR3 region is CSASEGVTEAFF. The CDR3 region has the DNA TGCAGTGCTAGCGAAGGGGTCACTGAAGCTTTCTTT.